The subject of this entry is one T cell receptor (beta chain). The sample is drawn from a study of blood T cell repertoires in COVID-19. This CDR3 region has 14 residues. Germline CDR1 is SGDLS and CDR2 is YYNGEE. V lost 0 bases to trimming and J lost 4 bases, with 8 bases between them. Sequenced by immunoSEQ multiplex PCR; TCRdb stores in-frame clones only, minus some. The data contain hundreds of thousands of clones, 88% of them singletons. The sample comprised PBMCs or T cells enriched from blood (not recorded which). The chain recombines TRBV9 with TRBJ2-1, with D tentatively TRBD2 (6 bases). This receptor was taken from a woman aged 55-70 years who had recovered from COVID-19. CDR3 bases: TGTGCCAGCAGCGTAGCGGGGGAGTACAATGAGCAGTTCTTC. This gives the protein CASSVAGEYNEQFF.